A selection of T cell receptor beta chains follows, all from one sample in a study of breast tumors, draining lymph nodes, adjacent tissues. Each CDR3 protein gets one entry after TCRdb re-called the multiplex PCR reads with MiXCR. The top ten clones hold around an eighth of a sample with about 25,000 distinct CDR3 sequences, less than 25% of them seen once. The source material was breast tumor tissue. The receptors derive from a female donor with breast cancer. Some clones in this sample may be carry-over from other donors' samples. The conserved cysteine and the conserved F or W are not part of the CDR3 here. Fields, in order: J gene, V gene, clone size, CDR3 protein. Size values are once, few and many counts, or a class for expanded clones, and some rows have none.

j_call: TRBJ2-3
v_call: TRBV20-1
clone_size: many
cdr3_aa: SATGLAGDPDTQY

j_call: TRBJ2-5
v_call: TRBV2
clone_size: many
cdr3_aa: ASSEVLSGETQY

j_call: TRBJ2-2
v_call: TRBV5-6
clone_size: many
cdr3_aa: ASSLGLAGTGELF

j_call: TRBJ2-3
v_call: TRBV7-8
clone_size: many
cdr3_aa: ASSLSRASSTDTQY

j_call: TRBJ2-7
v_call: TRBV29-1
clone_size: many
cdr3_aa: SVEVVGVSYEQY

j_call: TRBJ2-1
v_call: TRBV15
clone_size: many
cdr3_aa: ATSRDLASGNEQF

j_call: TRBJ2-3
v_call: TRBV20-1
clone_size: many
cdr3_aa: SAPVRRDTQY

j_call: TRBJ2-5
v_call: TRBV5-5
clone_size: many
cdr3_aa: ASSSGTGTGGETQY

j_call: TRBJ2-7
v_call: TRBV4-2
clone_size: -
cdr3_aa: ASSQDLGTAYEQY

j_call: TRBJ1-1
v_call: TRBV20-1
clone_size: -
cdr3_aa: SAAPDRKAF

j_call: TRBJ2-3
v_call: TRBV12-3/TRBV12-4
clone_size: many
cdr3_aa: ASSLRAVSTDTQY

j_call: TRBJ2-1
v_call: TRBV19
clone_size: many
cdr3_aa: ASSIGGLANNEQF

j_call: TRBJ2-3
v_call: TRBV4-1
clone_size: many
cdr3_aa: ASSQRFKLAVLDTQY

j_call: TRBJ2-1
v_call: TRBV15
clone_size: many
cdr3_aa: ATSSDYLALGNEQF

j_call: TRBJ2-2
v_call: TRBV20-1
clone_size: many
cdr3_aa: SATTGTGNTGELF

j_call: TRBJ2-7
v_call: TRBV28
clone_size: many
cdr3_aa: ASSFEGPYEQY

j_call: TRBJ1-2
v_call: TRBV6-5
clone_size: many
cdr3_aa: ASSWNEKELNGYT

j_call: TRBJ2-6
v_call: TRBV19
clone_size: many
cdr3_aa: ASSVLPSGANVLT

j_call: TRBJ1-6
v_call: TRBV4-1
clone_size: many
cdr3_aa: ASSQEMLFPVLTSYNSPLH

j_call: TRBJ2-7
v_call: TRBV10-3
clone_size: -
cdr3_aa: AVRGAGSSYGQY

j_call: TRBJ2-3
v_call: TRBV27
clone_size: few
cdr3_aa: ASSLVTPTSGIDTQY

j_call: TRBJ2-4
v_call: TRBV5-6
clone_size: -
cdr3_aa: ASSHGPLAKNIQY

j_call: TRBJ1-6
v_call: TRBV6-6
clone_size: many
cdr3_aa: ASGYRSSYNSPLH

j_call: TRBJ2-3
v_call: TRBV7-8
clone_size: many
cdr3_aa: ASSLGTDTQY

j_call: TRBJ2-7
v_call: TRBV3-1
clone_size: many
cdr3_aa: ASSLGQLAGGREQY

j_call: TRBJ2-7
v_call: TRBV29-1
clone_size: many
cdr3_aa: SVAGDGAYEQY

j_call: TRBJ1-6
v_call: TRBV6-6
clone_size: -
cdr3_aa: ASSHRTGTGSPLH

j_call: TRBJ2-3
v_call: TRBV29-1
clone_size: many
cdr3_aa: SVTKGLAGGGGTDTQY

j_call: TRBJ2-3
v_call: TRBV28
clone_size: many
cdr3_aa: ASSSQGLDTQY

j_call: TRBJ2-7
v_call: TRBV7-9
clone_size: many
cdr3_aa: ASSFPDREMD

j_call: TRBJ2-3
v_call: TRBV5-4
clone_size: many
cdr3_aa: ASSLSSHSTDTQY

j_call: TRBJ2-3
v_call: TRBV5-1
clone_size: -
cdr3_aa: ASSLASSGRTDTQY

j_call: TRBJ2-2
v_call: TRBV9
clone_size: many
cdr3_aa: ASSVEEGAGELF

j_call: TRBJ2-5
v_call: TRBV19
clone_size: -
cdr3_aa: ASSIREGETQY

j_call: TRBJ2-3
v_call: TRBV18
clone_size: many
cdr3_aa: ASSPPQGGTDTQY

j_call: TRBJ2-1
v_call: TRBV5-1
clone_size: many
cdr3_aa: ASSSLPGLAGGNEQF

j_call: TRBJ2-1
v_call: TRBV5-5
clone_size: many
cdr3_aa: ASSYSAGGSNEQF

j_call: TRBJ2-7
v_call: TRBV20-1
clone_size: many
cdr3_aa: SAREPTSGATYEQY

j_call: TRBJ1-5
v_call: TRBV2
clone_size: many
cdr3_aa: ASSLGHYSNQPQH

j_call: TRBJ1-5
v_call: TRBV20-1
clone_size: medium-sized
cdr3_aa: SARVPVRQGALQPQH